Reported below is one TCR beta chain. The antigen remains undetermined. Investigators reverse transcribed all isolated RNA, so they sequenced expressed TCRB transcripts. Sequencing used immunoSEQ multiplex PCR; TCRdb keeps in-frame clones, though not all of them. The sample carries 300,000 to 350,000 clones, less than 9.5% recorded once. V was pared by 0 bases and J by 4 bases, with 4 bases of the junction left unmatched. Germline CDR1 SGHRS, CDR2 YFSETQ. The CDR3 totals 14 residues. This sample was taken from a study of beta chain features in type 1 diabetes. Overall study findings and caveats: Junctions at VDJ sites from type 1 diabetes patients had fewer insertions and more deletions.

The rearrangement uses TRBV5-1 and TRBJ2-7; 7 positions agree with TRBD1. This clonotype was sampled from a woman aged 18-29 years in good health. Sequencing input: central memory CD4+ T cells from blood. The CDR3 loop reads CASSLGTGEYEQYF. CDR3 coding DNA: TGCGCCAGCAGCTTGGGGACAGGAGAGTACGAGCAGTACTTC.